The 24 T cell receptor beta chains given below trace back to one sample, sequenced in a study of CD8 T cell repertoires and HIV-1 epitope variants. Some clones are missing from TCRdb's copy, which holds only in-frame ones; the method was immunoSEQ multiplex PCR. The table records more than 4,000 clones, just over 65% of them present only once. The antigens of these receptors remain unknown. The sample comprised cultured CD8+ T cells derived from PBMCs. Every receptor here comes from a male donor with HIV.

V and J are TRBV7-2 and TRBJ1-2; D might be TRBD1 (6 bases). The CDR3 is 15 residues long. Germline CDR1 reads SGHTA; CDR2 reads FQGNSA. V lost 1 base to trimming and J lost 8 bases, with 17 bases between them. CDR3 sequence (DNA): TGTGCCAGCAGCTTAGTTAGTGTGAGGGGGAGAGGCTACACCTTC. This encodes CASSLVSVRGRGYTF.

The CDR3 here is CASKYGGNQPQHF. In DNA form, the CDR3 reads TGTGCCAGCAAATACGGGGGCAATCAGCCCCAGCATTTT. The chain links TRBV7-9 to TRBJ1-5; D not certain. This CDR3 spans 13 amino acids. Trimming removed 7 bases at V and 2 bases at J, with 9 bases between. Germline CDR1 SEHNR, CDR2 FQNEAQ (reference sequence).

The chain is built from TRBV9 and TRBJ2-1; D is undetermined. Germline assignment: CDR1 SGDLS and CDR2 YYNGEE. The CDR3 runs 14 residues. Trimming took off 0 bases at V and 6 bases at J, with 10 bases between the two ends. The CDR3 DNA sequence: TGTGCCAGCAGCGTAGATCCGAAACCCAATGAGCAGTTCTTC. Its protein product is CASSVDPKPNEQFF.

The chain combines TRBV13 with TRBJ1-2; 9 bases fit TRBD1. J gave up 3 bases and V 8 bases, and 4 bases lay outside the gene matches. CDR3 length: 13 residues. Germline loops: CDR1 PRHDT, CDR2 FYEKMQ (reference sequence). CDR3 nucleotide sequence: TGTGCCAGCGACCGACAGGGGGACTATGGCTACACCTTC. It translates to CASDRQGDYGYTF.

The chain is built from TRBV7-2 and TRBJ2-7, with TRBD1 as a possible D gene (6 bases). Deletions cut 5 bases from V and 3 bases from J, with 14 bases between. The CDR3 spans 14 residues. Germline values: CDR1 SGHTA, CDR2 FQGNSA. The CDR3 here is CASSLFGQFYEQYF. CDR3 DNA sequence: TGTGCCAGCAGCCTTTTTGGACAGTTCTACGAGCAGTACTTC.

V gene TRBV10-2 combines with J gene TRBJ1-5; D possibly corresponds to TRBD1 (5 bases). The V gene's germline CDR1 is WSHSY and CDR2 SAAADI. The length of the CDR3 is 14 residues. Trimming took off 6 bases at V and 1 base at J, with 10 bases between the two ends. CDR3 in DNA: TGCGCCAGCAGGGGGGGGGAGAGCAATCAGCCCCAGCATTTT. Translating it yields CASRGGESNQPQHF.

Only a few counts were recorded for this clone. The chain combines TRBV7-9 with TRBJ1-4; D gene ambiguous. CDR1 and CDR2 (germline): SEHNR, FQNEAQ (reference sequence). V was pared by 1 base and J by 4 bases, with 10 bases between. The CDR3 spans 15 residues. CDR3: CASSLVLGNNEKLFF. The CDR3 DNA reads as TGTGCCAGCAGCTTAGTATTGGGGAATAATGAAAAACTGTTTTTT.

Here the CDR3 reads CASSDQTGRTGELFF. CDR3 coding DNA: TGTGCCAGCAGTGATCAGACAGGGCGTACCGGGGAGCTGTTTTTT. The V and J genes are TRBV2 and TRBJ2-2, with TRBD1 matching over 7 bases. Germline values: CDR1 SNHLY, CDR2 FYNNEI. The CDR3 sequence is 15 residues long. The J segment lost 5 bases and the V segment lost 3 bases, leaving 6 bases of the junction unmatched.

DNA of the CDR3: TGTGCCAGCAGCTTAGGAGGAGAGAATGAGCAGTTCTTC. This translates into CASSLGGENEQFF. V and J are TRBV7-2 and TRBJ2-1, with no clear D. Germline V gives CDR1 SGHTA, CDR2 FQGNSA. The germline V and J ends were trimmed by 1 base and 7 bases, with 8 bases remaining between them. CDR3 length: 13 residues. The entire variable domain, with the rest obtained from reference TRBV7-2 and TRBJ2-1, is as follows: GAGVSQSPSNKVTEKGKDVELRCDPISGHTALYWYRQSLGQGLEFLIYFQGNSAPDKSGLPSDRFSAERTGGSVSTLTIQRTQQEDSAVYLCASSLGGENEQFFGPGTRLTVL.

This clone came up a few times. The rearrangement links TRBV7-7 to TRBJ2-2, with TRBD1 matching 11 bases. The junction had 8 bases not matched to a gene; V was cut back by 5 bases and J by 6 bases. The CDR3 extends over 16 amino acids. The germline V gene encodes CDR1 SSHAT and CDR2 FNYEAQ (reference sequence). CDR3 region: CASSPSGTGGPGELFF. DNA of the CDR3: TGTGCCAGCAGCCCATCCGGGACAGGGGGACCCGGGGAGCTGTTTTTT.

The CDR3, as DNA: TGTGCCAGCAGCTTATCCGGGGGTACTGAAGCTTTCTTT. Residues: CASSLSGGTEAFF. The rearrangement links TRBV7-8 to TRBJ1-1, with a possible D match to TRBD1 (5 bases). The CDR3 sequence is 13 residues long. The V end lost 2 bases, the J end lost 5 bases, and 9 bases lay between the germline ends. The V gene's germline CDR1 is SGHVS and CDR2 FQNEAQ.

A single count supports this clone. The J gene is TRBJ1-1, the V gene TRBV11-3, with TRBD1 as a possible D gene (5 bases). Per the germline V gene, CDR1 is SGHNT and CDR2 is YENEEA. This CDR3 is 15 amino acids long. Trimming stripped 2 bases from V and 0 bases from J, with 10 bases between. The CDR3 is CASSLHSGMNTEAFF. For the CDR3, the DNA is TGTGCCAGCAGCTTACATTCAGGGATGAACACTGAAGCTTTCTTT.

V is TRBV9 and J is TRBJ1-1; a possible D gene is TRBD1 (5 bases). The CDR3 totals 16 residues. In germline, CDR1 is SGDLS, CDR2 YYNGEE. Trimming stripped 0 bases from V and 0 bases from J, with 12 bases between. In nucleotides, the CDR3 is TGTGCCAGCAGCGTAGGGGCAGGGATTATGAACACTGAAGCTTTCTTT. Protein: CASSVGAGIMNTEAFF.

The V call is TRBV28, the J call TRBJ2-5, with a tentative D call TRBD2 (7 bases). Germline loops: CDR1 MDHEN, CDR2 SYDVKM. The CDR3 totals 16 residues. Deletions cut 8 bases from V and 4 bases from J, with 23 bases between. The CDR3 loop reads CASSLPEGGAGETQYF. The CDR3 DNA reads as TGTGCCAGCTCCCTTCCGGAGGGGGGGGCTGGAGAGACCCAGTACTTC.

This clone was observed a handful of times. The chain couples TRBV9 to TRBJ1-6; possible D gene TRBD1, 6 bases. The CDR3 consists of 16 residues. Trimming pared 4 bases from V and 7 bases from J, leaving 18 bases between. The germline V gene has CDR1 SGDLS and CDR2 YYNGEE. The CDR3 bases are TGTGCCAGCAGCCCGCTGGGGGGGCAAGGGAATTCACCCCTCCACTTT. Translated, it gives CASSPLGGQGNSPLHF. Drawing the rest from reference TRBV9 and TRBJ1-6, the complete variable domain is DSGVTQTPKHLITATGQRVTLRCSPRSGDLSVYWYQQSLDQGLQFLIQYYNGEERAKGNILERFSAQQFPDLHSELNLSSLELGDSALYFCASSPLGGQGNSPLHFGNGTRLTVT.

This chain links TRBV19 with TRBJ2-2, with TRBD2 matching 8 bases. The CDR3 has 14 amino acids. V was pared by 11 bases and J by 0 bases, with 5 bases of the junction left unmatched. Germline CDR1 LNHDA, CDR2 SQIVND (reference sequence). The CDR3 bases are TGTGCCTGCCAGGGACTAGCGAACACCGGGGAGCTGTTTTTT. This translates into CACQGLANTGELFF.

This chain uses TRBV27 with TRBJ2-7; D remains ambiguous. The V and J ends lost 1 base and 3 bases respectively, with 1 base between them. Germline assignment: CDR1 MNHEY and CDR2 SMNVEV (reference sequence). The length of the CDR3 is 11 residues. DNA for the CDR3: TGTGCCAGCAGTTTATGCTACGAGCAGTACTTC. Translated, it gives CASSLCYEQYF.

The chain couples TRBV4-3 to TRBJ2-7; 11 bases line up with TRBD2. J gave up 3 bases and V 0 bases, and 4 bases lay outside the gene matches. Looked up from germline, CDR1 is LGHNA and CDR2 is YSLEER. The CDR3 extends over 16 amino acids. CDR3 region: CASSQDYGTSGYEQYF. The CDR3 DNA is TGCGCCAGCAGCCAAGATTACGGGACTAGCGGCTACGAGCAGTACTTC.

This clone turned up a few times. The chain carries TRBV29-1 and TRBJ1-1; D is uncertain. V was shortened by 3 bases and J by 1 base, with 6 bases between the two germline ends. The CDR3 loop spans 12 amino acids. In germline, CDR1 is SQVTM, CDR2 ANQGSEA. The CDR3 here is CSVDTGNTEAFF. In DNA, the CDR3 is TGCAGCGTTGACACGGGGAACACTGAAGCTTTCTTT.

The CDR3 loop is CASSEATAYEQYF. The CDR3 nucleotides are TGTGCCAGCAGTGAAGCGACCGCATACGAGCAGTACTTC. J is TRBJ2-7 and V is TRBV6-1; D is unresolved. V was cut by 0 bases and J by 4 bases, with 7 bases left in between. The CDR3 spans 13 residues. Germline CDR1 MNHNS, CDR2 SASEGT.

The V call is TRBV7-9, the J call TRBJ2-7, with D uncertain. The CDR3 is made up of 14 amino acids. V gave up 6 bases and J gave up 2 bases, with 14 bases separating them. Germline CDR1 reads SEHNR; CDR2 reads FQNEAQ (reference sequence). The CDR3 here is CASSSDVSAYEQYF. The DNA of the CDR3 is TGTGCCAGCAGTTCAGATGTCTCGGCCTACGAGCAGTACTTC.

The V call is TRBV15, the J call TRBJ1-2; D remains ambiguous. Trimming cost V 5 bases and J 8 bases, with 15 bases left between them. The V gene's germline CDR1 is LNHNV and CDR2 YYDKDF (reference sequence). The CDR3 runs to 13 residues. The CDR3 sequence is CATSPRLLGGYTF. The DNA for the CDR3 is TGTGCCACCAGCCCACGATTGCTGGGCGGCTACACCTTC.

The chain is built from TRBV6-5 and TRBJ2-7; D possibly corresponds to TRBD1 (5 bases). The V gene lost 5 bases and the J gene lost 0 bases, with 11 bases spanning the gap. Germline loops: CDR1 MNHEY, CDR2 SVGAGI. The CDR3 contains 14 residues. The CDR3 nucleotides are TGTGCCAGCAGTGATCAGGGAAGCTCCTACGAGCAGTACTTC. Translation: CASSDQGSSYEQYF.

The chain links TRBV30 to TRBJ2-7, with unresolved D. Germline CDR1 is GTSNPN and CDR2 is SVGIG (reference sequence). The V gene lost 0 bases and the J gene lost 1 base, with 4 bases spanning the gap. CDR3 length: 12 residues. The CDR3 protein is CAWSVGSYEQYF. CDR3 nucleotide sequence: TGTGCCTGGAGTGTAGGATCCTACGAGCAGTACTTC.